This T cell receptor (beta chain) emerged from a study of shared clonotypes between healthy human individuals. The assay was immunoSEQ multiplex PCR, and TCRdb's table has in-frame clones only and misses some. There are around 650,000 clones in the sample; roughly 95% occur only once, and 0.11% lies in the top ten. Study outcomes and limitations: Naive subsets generally had larger estimated richness than memory subsets.

Germline V gene data show CDR1 as MNHEY and CDR2 as SMNVEV (reference sequence). CDR3 length: 13 residues. V lost 5 bases and J 8 bases, leaving 14 bases between the germline ends. Points on this clone: Its matching antigen is unknown.

Terminally differentiated effector memory CD45RA+ cells were left out of the naive CD8 fraction, which was CD45RO-negative and positively selected for CCR7. Sequencing was done on a sample of naive CD8+ T cells sorted from blood. The chain uses TRBV27 and TRBJ2-3, with TRBD1 as a possible D gene (5 bases). This sequence was found in a woman in her thirties in good health. The DNA of the CDR3 is TGTGCCAGCAGTAGGCGGACACTTGGTACGCAGTATTTT. The encoded protein is CASSRRTLGTQYF.